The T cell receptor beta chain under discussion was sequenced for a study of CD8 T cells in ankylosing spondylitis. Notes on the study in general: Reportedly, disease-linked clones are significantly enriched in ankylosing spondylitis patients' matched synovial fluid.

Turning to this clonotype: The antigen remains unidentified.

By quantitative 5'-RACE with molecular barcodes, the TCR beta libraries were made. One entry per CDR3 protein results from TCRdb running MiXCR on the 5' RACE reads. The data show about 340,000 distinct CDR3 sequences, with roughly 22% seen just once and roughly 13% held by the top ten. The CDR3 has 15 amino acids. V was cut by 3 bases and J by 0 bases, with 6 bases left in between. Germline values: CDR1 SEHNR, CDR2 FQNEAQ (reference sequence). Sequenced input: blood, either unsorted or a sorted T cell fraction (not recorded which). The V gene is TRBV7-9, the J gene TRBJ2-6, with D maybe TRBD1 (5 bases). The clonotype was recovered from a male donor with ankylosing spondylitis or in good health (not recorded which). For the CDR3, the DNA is TGTGCCAGCAGCTTCAGGGACTCTGGGGCCAACGTCCTGACTTTC. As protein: CASSFRDSGANVLTF.